The present entry profiles one TCR beta chain with its context. Generated by immunoSEQ multiplex PCR, the TCRdb table keeps only in-frame clones and is missing some. The data contain about 980,000 clones, 60% to 85% of them seen just once; the ten biggest clones take up around 1.4%. The sample is drawn from a study of shared clonotypes between healthy human individuals. Deletions cut 1 base from V and 7 bases from J, with 14 bases between. The CDR3 spans 14 residues. Germline assignment: CDR1 SGHRS and CDR2 YFSETQ. Sequencing used memory CD4+ T cells sorted from blood. Subset: CD45RA-negative fraction. The source of this sequence is a man aged 18 to 30 in good health. The V call is TRBV5-1, the J call TRBJ1-2; perhaps TRBD1 as D (5 bases). The CDR3 reads CASSLSGGKFGYTF. CDR3 nucleotides: TGCGCCAGCAGCTTGTCCGGGGGGAAATTTGGCTACACCTTC.